The clone carrying this TCR beta chain was counted at least ten times. Antigen unknown. The source of the sample is a study of beta chain features in type 1 diabetes. Study conclusions and caveats: The study notes PCR might favor shorter templates equally in patients and controls. More deletions and fewer insertions at VDJ junctions were seen in type 1 diabetes patients.

CD45RO/CCR7/CD25/CD127/CD95/CD27 staining was used to isolate CD4+ naive, central memory, regulatory and stem cell-like memory cells by sorting. V was clipped by 5 bases and J by 4 bases; unmatched bases: 10. Germline V CDR1 and CDR2: SGHVS, FQNEAQ. The CDR3 spans 16 residues. Of the isolated RNA, all was reverse transcribed, and so the sequenced material was expressed TCRB transcripts. Reads from naive, central memory and regulatory T cell samples averaged roughly 3.6 million. Assay: immunoSEQ multiplex PCR; the TCRdb copy retains only in-frame clones and omits some. The repertoire holds fewer than 400,000 clones, under 8.5% seen once, with less than 0.45% in the top ten.

Sequencing was performed on central memory CD4+ T cells from blood. The V call is TRBV7-8, the J call TRBJ2-7; 11 nucleotides agree with TRBD1. This TCR came from a woman aged 18-29 years in good health. The CDR3 region is CASSPSRGTGGYEQYF. CDR3 nucleotide sequence: TGTGCCAGCAGCCCCTCGAGAGGGACAGGGGGATACGAGCAGTACTTC.